This passage covers 17 T cell receptor beta chains from one sample sequenced in a study of vaccination and CD4 T cells after COVID-19. Stated treatment: approximately nine-day PBMC culture with coronavirus spike peptide pools or control peptides (ViraFEST assay). The antigens of these receptors remain unknown. The Oncomine TCR Beta short-read assay generated sequence data from the DNA of cultured CD4+ T cells. TCRdb analysed the PCR reads with MiXCR anew, one entry per CDR3 protein. The repertoire includes fewer than 15,000 distinct CDR3 sequences, around 58% of them detected once, and 13% sits in the top ten. The sample comprised CD4+ T cells from blood, cultured in vitro. These receptors were obtained from a human donor who had recovered from COVID-19.

The V gene is TRBV2, the J gene TRBJ2-5; a possible D gene is TRBD1 (6 bases). Trimming took 0 bases from V and 5 from J, leaving 16 bases between them. The CDR3 length is 16 residues. Germline values: CDR1 SNHLY, CDR2 FYNNEI. In nucleotides, the CDR3 is TGTGCCAGCAGTGAAGCTCGTCCAGGGGAGACTGAGACCCAGTACTTC. This gives the protein CASSEARPGETETQYF.

The chain employs TRBV7-9 and TRBJ2-5; 11 nucleotides line up with TRBD2. This CDR3 has 17 residues. CDR1 is SEHNR, CDR2 FQNEAQ, per germline (reference sequence). The V segment lost 2 bases and the J segment 5 bases; nucleotides outside the gene matches: 10. The CDR3, as DNA: TGTGCCAGCAGCTTAAGTTTAGCGGGAGGGCCGAGGGAGACCCAGTACTTC. Its protein product is CASSLSLAGGPRETQYF.

This clonotype was found a few times. This sequence joins TRBV5-8 and TRBJ1-6, with D unresolved. Germline V lookup: CDR1 SGHTS, CDR2 YDEGEE. The V and J ends lost 1 base and 7 bases respectively, with 12 bases between them. The CDR3 consists of 15 residues. CDR3 in DNA: TGTGCCAGCAGCTTGCAGCGGGGTCCAAATTCACCCCTCCACTTT. This translates into CASSLQRGPNSPLHF.

V and J are TRBV6-1 and TRBJ1-2; D gene ambiguous. CDR3 length: 11 amino acids. V lost 4 bases and J lost 8, with 8 bases in between. Germline loops: CDR1 MNHNS, CDR2 SASEGT. The CDR3 bases are TGTGCCAGCAGTGTCCAGTACGGCTACACCTTC. Protein sequence: CASSVQYGYTF.

The chain employs TRBV10-3 and TRBJ2-1, with D perhaps assigned TRBD1 or TRBD2 (6 bases each). V gave up 4 bases and J gave up 8 bases, with 18 bases separating them. The length of the CDR3 is 15 residues. Germline V gives CDR1 ENHRY, CDR2 SYGVKD. In nucleotides, the CDR3 is TGTGCCATCAGTGGAGGGCAGGGGAGGCACGATGAGCAGTTCTTC. Translation gives CAISGGQGRHDEQFF.

The J gene is TRBJ2-7, the V gene TRBV6-5; D is possibly TRBD2 (6 bases). CDR1 is MNHEY, CDR2 SVGAGI, per germline. Trimming took 3 bases from V and 2 from J, leaving 11 bases between them. The CDR3 covers 14 residues. CDR3 DNA sequence: TGTGCCAGCAGTTATGGAGGGTCCACCTACGAGCAGTACTTC. It translates to CASSYGGSTYEQYF.

The V call is TRBV28, the J call TRBJ1-1, with a tentative D call TRBD1 (6 bases). The CDR3 contains 16 residues. Per germline, CDR1 MDHEN and CDR2 SYDVKM. V dropped 2 bases and J dropped 4 bases, with 17 bases sitting between them. DNA for the CDR3: TGTGCCAGCAGTTTAGGGACACCACGGCTGGTCACTGAAGCTTTCTTT. Translating it yields CASSLGTPRLVTEAFF.

This clonotype was observed a handful of times. The chain recombines TRBV7-2 with TRBJ2-3; TRBD2 aligns across 10 bases. V was clipped by 5 bases and J by 2 bases; unmatched bases: 7. The germline CDR1 and CDR2 sequences are SGHTA and FQGNSA. This CDR3 is built from 16 residues. The CDR3: CASSVGTSVHTDTQYF. In DNA form, the CDR3 reads TGTGCCAGCAGCGTAGGGACTAGCGTACACACAGATACGCAGTATTTT.

V and J are TRBV19 and TRBJ2-1; TRBD1 matches at 7 bases. Per germline, CDR1 LNHDA and CDR2 SQIVND (reference sequence). CDR3 length: 14 amino acids. With V trimmed by 4 bases and J by 4 bases, 4 bases remained unmatched. The CDR3 here is CASSRDREYNEQFF. CDR3 DNA sequence: TGTGCCAGTAGTAGAGACAGGGAGTACAATGAGCAGTTCTTC.

This chain connects TRBV6-4 to TRBJ2-3; possible D gene TRBD2, 13 bases. Germline V CDR1 and CDR2: MRHNA, SNTAGT. CDR3 length equals 21 residues. V dropped 7 bases and J dropped 2 bases, with 34 bases sitting between them. CDR3 sequence (DNA): TGTGCCAGCACAGGGACAGGGGGCAACCTCGGACTAGCGGGAGACACAGATACGCAGTATTTT. It yields the protein CASTGTGGNLGLAGDTDTQYF.

The chain uses TRBV5-4 and TRBJ2-7; D is possibly TRBD1 (6 bases). The length of the CDR3 is 15 residues. CDR1 and CDR2 (germline): SGHNT, YYREEE (reference sequence). V lost 0 bases and J 2 bases, leaving 12 bases between the germline ends. The CDR3: CASSLGLDSPYEQYF. In DNA, the CDR3 is TGTGCCAGCAGCTTGGGACTGGACAGTCCCTACGAGCAGTACTTC.

This clonotype was recorded a few times. The V call is TRBV20-1, the J call TRBJ2-3, with D unclear. The V end lost 7 bases, the J end lost 2 bases, and 13 bases lay between the germline ends. Germline V gene lookup returns CDR1 DFQATT and CDR2 SNEGSKA (reference sequence). The CDR3 totals 13 residues. Here the CDR3 reads CSVLGSNTDTQYF. CDR3 DNA: TGCAGTGTCCTGGGTTCGAACACAGATACGCAGTATTTT.

V is TRBV6-1 and J is TRBJ2-1; tentatively, D is TRBD2 (6 bases). Germline loops: CDR1 MNHNS, CDR2 SASEGT. The CDR3 extends over 15 amino acids. V was trimmed by 2 bases and J by 4 bases, leaving 12 bases between them. The CDR3 DNA follows: TGTGCCAGCAGTGAAAGGGACTCAAATTACAATGAGCAGTTCTTC. It yields the protein CASSERDSNYNEQFF.

This sequence joins TRBV5-8 and TRBJ2-1; 7 bases line up with TRBD1. Germline V CDR1 and CDR2: SGHTS, YDEGEE. The CDR3 loop spans 15 amino acids. Losses at the gene ends were 1 base for V and 5 bases for J; bases not matched to a gene: 6. In nucleotides, the CDR3 is TGTGCCAGCAGCTTGCCAAGGGGGCCCGACAATGAGCAGTTCTTC. Residues: CASSLPRGPDNEQFF.

This clonotype was counted a few times. The chain is built from TRBV20-1 and TRBJ1-2, with D uncertain. CDR1 and CDR2 (germline): DFQATT, SNEGSKA (reference sequence). V was shortened by 2 bases and J by 5 bases, with 15 bases between the two germline ends. CDR3 length: 14 residues. This chain's CDR3 is CSARRGNGNYGYTF. CDR3 coding DNA: TGCAGTGCTAGACGCGGGAACGGTAATTATGGCTACACCTTC.

The chain links TRBV7-2 to TRBJ2-5; TRBD2 matches at 7 bases. Germline V gene lookup returns CDR1 SGHTA and CDR2 FQGNSA. CDR3 length: 15 residues. The V gene end was trimmed by 4 bases and the J gene end by 1 base; junction bases not matched to a gene: 6. The CDR3 DNA reads TGTGCCAGCAGCTCTTGGCGGGAGCCCCAAGAGACCCAGTACTTC. Protein: CASSSWREPQETQYF.

This CDR3 reads CATSTLGREIQYF. The DNA for the CDR3 is TGTGCCACCAGCACCCTGGGGAGGGAAATCCAGTACTTC. The chain employs TRBV15 and TRBJ2-4; 7 nucleotides line up with TRBD2. CDR3 length equals 13 residues. Germline V CDR1 and CDR2: LNHNV, YYDKDF (reference sequence). V gave up 4 bases and J gave up 13 bases; unmatched junction bases: 10.